Listed here is a single T cell receptor (beta chain). This clonotype was observed a single time. It lacks a known antigen. The junction shows a germline mismatch at one end, possibly a read error. This sample is drawn from a study of T cells in Graves' hyperthyroidism and ophthalmopathy (dated by TCRdb to the late 2010s). General notes on the study: Peripheral blood samples were taken at the time of initial diagnosis, prior to any treatment. After blood sampling, hyperthyroidism patients were treated with methimazole at a starting dose of 30 mg daily, and ophthalmopathy patients were treated with high-dose intravenous methylprednisolone. In addition, the study compared T-cell repertoires in thyroid tissue and in blood from roughly 6 Graves' hyperthyroidism patients. A discovery cohort of about a hundred patients, roughly 45 with Graves' ophthalmopathy and more than 55 with stable Graves' hyperthyroidism, was used to find distinguishing TCR V-J signatures. The approximately 90 discovery patients were randomly split 7:3 into training and test sets. Whether ophthalmopathy could be predicted prospectively was tested in an independent validation cohort made up of fewer than 20 hyperthyroidism patients plus 17 patients who later progressed to ophthalmopathy. The paper reports TCR Vbeta CDR3 sequencing of over 130 peripheral blood samples: around 41 ophthalmopathy, under 80 hyperthyroidism and roughly 17 progressor patients.

Graves' hyperthyroidism was defined as stable when no progression to ophthalmopathy occurred over 18 months of follow-up. Hyperthyroidism patients were newly diagnosed, had a disease duration of under 2 months, and were aged 18 to 65 years. Patients with uncontrolled infections, other autoimmune diseases, pregnancy or lactation were excluded. Clinical symptoms, serum thyroxine and TRAb, thyroid ultrasound, and orbital computed tomography formed the basis for the diagnoses. PBMCs were isolated from more than 9 ml of fresh peripheral blood by Ficoll-Paque density gradient centrifugation. Total RNA was extracted using Trizol reagent, and RNA quality was assessed on an Agilent 2100 Bioanalyzer. Amplification of TCR beta CDR3 regions was carried out from RNA transcripts. For the first round of RT-PCR on the TCR CDR3, the HTBI primer set was used together with the Qiagen OneStep RT-PCR kit. Libraries were constructed in a second round of multiplex PCR, after which size selection and purification were performed. Sequencing of the libraries was done on an Illumina HiSeq2000 using paired-end 100 bp reads. Per the source publication's procedure: Raw data were processed with SOAPnuke, discarding reads with adapters, uncalled bases, mean Phred below 15, or no exact constant-primer or identifier match. COPE v1.2.5 was used to merge the high-quality paired reads, and each unique nucleotide sequence was defined as a clonotype. MiTCR v1.1 was used to align clonotypes to the IMGT TRBV, TRBD and TRBJ reference segments. The analysis included only V-J combinations with a frequency above 0.0001, which together covered around 99% of the repertoires. The TCS score was defined as the ratio of F50 (clonal expansion) to E x V (chaos), calculated using BLOSUM62-based TCRdist between CDR3 peptides within each V-J. Welch's t-statistics and random forest reduced fewer than 600 V-J features to 13, which were used in a naive Bayes classifier (R e1071). TCRdb reanalyzed the raw reads on its own, using fastp at Q25 for trimming and MiXCR for clone calling, and kept in-frame beta chains. Every CDR3 protein is listed once, alongside the most common genes and DNA of its rows. These V and J calls rely on TCRdb rather than the paper's analysis. Counted in this sample were about 210,000 distinct CDR3 sequences; about 16% of them appeared once. Of the sample, about two fifths is held by the ten largest clones.

The CDR3 runs 13 amino acids, cysteine and phenylalanine included. Only the CDR3 region is kept as DNA, spanning 39 bases read in frame from base 1. As encoded in the germline V gene, CDR1 is MNHEY while CDR2 is SVGEGT. Study-level results and caveats: A 13 V-J signature model separated ophthalmopathy from stable hyperthyroidism, with around 88% sensitivity and roughly 81% specificity in cross-validation and 80%/75% in testing. Sample size was not statistically predetermined, and blinding of investigators to group allocation was not performed. In validation, the model predicted progression to ophthalmopathy a median of 6.5 months before onset, with 65% to 71% sensitivity and nearly 75% specificity. Most expanded thyroid clonotypes (frequency above 0.001) were also found in blood, which suggests that blood repertoires may mirror thyroid immune responses.

The source material was blood. Recombination connected TRBV6-2 or TRBV6-3 to TRBJ1-2, with the D gene uncertain. The receptor was derived from a man aged 35-49 years with Graves' hyperthyroidism. The CDR3 region reads CASSPSGIYGCTF. The DNA sequence is TGTGCCAGCAGTCCCAGTGGGATCTATGGCTGCACCTTC.